The next 10 T cell receptor beta chains were all read from a single sample in a study of cytomegalovirus exposure and HLA in healthy donors. Primers included in the PCR were 60 Vbeta and 13 Jbeta primers. The repertoire was sequenced with immunoSEQ multiplex PCR; TCRdb's copy has only in-frame clones and lacks some. The sample contains 200,000 to 250,000 clones, approximately 78% of which appear only once. Source material: PBMCs. Receptors were obtained from a male donor in good health and CMV-seronegative.

Only a few counts were recorded for this clone. The chain recombines TRBV7-3 with TRBJ1-1; D not certain. CDR3 size: 13 residues. CDR1 is SGHTA, CDR2 FQGTGA, per germline. Trimming took off 1 base at V and 7 bases at J, with 10 bases between the two ends. The CDR3 is CASSLIAGFEAFF. For the CDR3, the DNA is TGTGCCAGCAGCTTAATCGCGGGGTTTGAAGCTTTCTTT.

V is TRBV5-1 and J is TRBJ2-1, with unresolved D. CDR1 and CDR2 (germline): SGHRS, YFSETQ. The CDR3 contains 16 residues. V was pared by 4 bases and J by 4 bases, with 18 bases between. The CDR3 DNA is TGCGCCAGCAGCAATTCCGTTTCAGATAAATACAATGAGCAGTTCTTC. Residues: CASSNSVSDKYNEQFF.

This clone was seen more than once but under ten times. The chain uses TRBV7-9 and TRBJ1-4; 9 nucleotides line up with TRBD1. Germline trimming cut 6 bases from V and 11 bases from J; bases unmatched to any gene: 10. The CDR3 contains 14 residues. The germline gives CDR1 SEHNR, CDR2 FQNEAQ (reference sequence). CDR3 region: CASSSTGGKRKLFF. In DNA form, the CDR3 reads TGTGCCAGCAGTTCCACAGGGGGCAAGAGGAAACTGTTTTTT.

The genes are TRBV6-8 and TRBJ2-7; perhaps TRBD2 as D (6 bases). Trimming left V 7 bases short and J 2 bases short, with 12 bases between. In germline, CDR1 is MNHGY, CDR2 SAAAGT. This CDR3 has 13 amino acids. The CDR3 DNA reads as TGTGCCAGCACTGGGACTTCAGCCTACGAGCAGTACTTC. It is translated as CASTGTSAYEQYF.

The V call is TRBV30, the J call TRBJ2-7; 13 nucleotides line up with TRBD2. The CDR3 is 15 amino acids. Germline-derived CDR1 and CDR2 are GTSNPN and SVGIG (reference sequence). V trimming: 5 bases; J trimming: 7 bases; junction bases outside the gene matches: 11. In nucleotides, the CDR3 is TGTGCCTGGTCTACGCGGACTAGCGGGAGCAGAGAGCAGTACTTC. This sequence encodes CAWSTRTSGSREQYF. Together with reference TRBV30 and TRBJ2-7, the CDR3 gives the full variable domain: SQTIHQWPATLVQPVGSPLSLECTVEGTSNPNLYWYRQAAGRGLQLLFYSVGIGQISSEVPQNLSASRPQDRQFILSSKKLLLSDSGFYLCAWSTRTSGSREQYFGPGTRLTVT.

Notes on this clone: The junction differs from germline at one of its ends, possibly a read error. V usage is TRBV7-9 and J usage is TRBJ2-1; 13 bases line up with TRBD2. In germline, CDR1 is SEHNR, CDR2 FQNEAQ (reference sequence). The CDR3 loop spans 17 amino acids. The CDR3 DNA sequence: TGTTCCAGCAGCTCCGCTGGACTAGCGGGAGTCTATAATGAGCAGTTCTTC. Protein sequence: CSSSSAGLAGVYNEQFF.

The genes are TRBV5-1 and TRBJ2-5, with D perhaps TRBD1 (6 bases). The germline V gene encodes CDR1 SGHRS and CDR2 YFSETQ. The CDR3 spans 16 residues. V was clipped by 5 bases and J by 4 bases, with 21 bases between them. This CDR3 is CASSFEAGLGGETQYF. The CDR3, as DNA: TGCGCCAGCAGTTTCGAAGCAGGGTTAGGGGGAGAGACCCAGTACTTC.

The chain uses TRBV7-2 and TRBJ2-7, with 8 positions matching TRBD1. Germline-derived CDR1 and CDR2 are SGHTA and FQGNSA. This CDR3 comprises 15 residues. The trim removed 2 bases at V and 9 bases at J, leaving 12 bases unmatched. CDR3 nucleotide sequence: TGTGCCAGCAGCTTAACCGGACAGGGCCCTAGGGGGCAGTACTTC. Translation: CASSLTGQGPRGQYF.

The CDR3 region has the DNA TGTGCCAGCAGAGACAGGGGGCCTACAGATACGCAGTATTTT. Protein sequence: CASRDRGPTDTQYF. The gene calls are TRBV5-6 and TRBJ2-3, with 10 bases matching TRBD1. V lost 5 bases, J lost 3 bases, and 3 bases stayed unmatched. The CDR3 loop spans 14 amino acids. From germline, CDR1 is SGHDT and CDR2 YYEEEE.

The chain combines TRBV14 with TRBJ1-2, with D possibly being TRBD1 (5 bases). Per the germline V gene, CDR1 is SGHDN and CDR2 is FVKESK. Between the trimmed V and J ends, which lost 1 base and 4 bases, there was a span of 10 bases. The CDR3 is made up of 14 amino acids. As DNA, the CDR3 is TGTGCCAGCAGCCAAGGACAGTCACGCTATGGCTACACCTTC. Translated, it gives CASSQGQSRYGYTF.